Listed here is a single TCR beta chain. What it recognizes is unknown. This entry comes from a study of early T cells in non-severe SARS-CoV-2 infection. General study findings and limits: Using VDJdb, the matching emphasized anti-spike CD8 responses while missing private and CD4 specificities.

Trimming left V 6 bases short and J 2 bases short, with 7 bases between. The CDR3 sequence is 12 residues long. CDR1 MDHEN and CDR2 SYDVKM come from the germline V gene. Unique molecular identifiers were affixed to single, distinct cDNA molecules. MiXCR, applied by TCRdb to the 5' RACE reads, yields one record per CDR3 protein. The profile covers under 60,000 distinct CDR3 sequences, with about 12% appearing a single time and roughly 10% taken by the ten largest. Sequences were obtained from whole blood. This chain joins TRBV28 and TRBJ2-5, with D unresolved. This sequence originates from an adult who was a healthcare worker with PCR-confirmed SARS-CoV-2 infection or an uninfected control (not recorded which). The CDR3 region is CASRSPQETQYF. For the CDR3, the DNA is TGTGCCAGCAGATCCCCACAAGAGACCCAGTACTTC.